This T cell receptor (beta chain) was identified during a study of shared clonotypes between healthy human individuals. Study-level information: A donor's plate count was three for CD4 naive and three for CD4 memory; CD8 naive had two and CD8 memory one. Study observations and caveats: Non-shared clonotypes had lower generation probabilities than clonotypes shared by all four sorted-subset donors.

CDR1 and CDR2 from the germline V gene are SNHLY and FYNNEI. The CDR3 has 15 residues. Unmatched junction bases numbered 7, after V lost 8 bases and J lost 7 bases. Generated by immunoSEQ multiplex PCR, the TCRdb table keeps only in-frame clones and is missing some. The sample lists fewer than 1.8 million clones; around 98.5% were seen once. As regards this clone: The antigen remains undetermined.

This chain links TRBV2 with TRBJ2-2; 13 positions agree with TRBD2. The source of this sequence is a man aged 30 to 45 in good health. The sequenced material came from naive CD4+ T cells sorted from blood. This sample's subset: CD45RA+ positively selected. CDR3 loop: CASRTSGSPDGELFF. The CDR3 nucleotides are TGTGCCAGCCGGACTAGCGGGAGTCCCGACGGGGAGCTGTTTTTT.